The 27 T cell receptor beta chains below all came from one sample that was sequenced in a study of T cell responses to AZD1222 COVID-19 vaccine. Sequencing used immunoSEQ multiplex PCR; TCRdb keeps in-frame clones, though not all of them. This table holds about 120,000 clones, approximately 88% found once. Here the sequenced sample was peripheral blood, taken on day 0 of MenACWY control vaccination. All receptors come from an adult in good health.

This sequence joins TRBV12-3 or TRBV12-4 and TRBJ2-7; D call uncertain. V lost 6 bases and J lost 2, with 11 bases in between. The CDR3 runs to 13 residues. Here the CDR3 DNA reads TGTGCCAGCAGCCCCGGCCAGGCCTACGAGCAGTACTTC. Amino acid sequence: CASSPGQAYEQYF.

The chain couples TRBV7-7 to TRBJ2-2, with a weak D call TRBD2 (6 bases). From germline, CDR1 is SSHAT and CDR2 FNYEAQ (reference sequence). This CDR3 contains 17 residues. The ends were cut back, 2 bases at V and 1 base at J, with 14 bases in the middle. The CDR3 here is CASSLLLAGRNTGELFF. Here the CDR3 DNA reads TGTGCCAGCAGCTTATTGTTGGCGGGAAGGAACACCGGGGAGCTGTTTTTT.

The chain uses TRBV5-1 and TRBJ1-2; 7 nucleotides match TRBD1. The V gene's germline CDR1 is SGHRS and CDR2 YFSETQ. Losses at the gene ends were 3 bases for V and 2 bases for J; bases not matched to a gene: 10. The CDR3 has 16 amino acids. CDR3 residues: CASSYGTLGGNYGYTF. The CDR3 DNA sequence: TGCGCCAGCAGCTATGGGACCCTAGGGGGCAACTATGGCTACACCTTC.

The V gene is TRBV9, the J gene TRBJ1-6; D call uncertain. V dropped 1 base and J dropped 12 bases, with 8 bases sitting between them. Germline V gives CDR1 SGDLS, CDR2 YYNGEE. This CDR3 has 12 residues. This CDR3 reads CASSVSGRPLHF. CDR3 in DNA: TGTGCCAGCAGCGTAAGTGGCCGACCCCTCCACTTT.

The rearrangement joins TRBV27 to TRBJ2-7; D is perhaps TRBD1 or TRBD2 (5 bases each). CDR1 and CDR2 from the germline V gene are MNHEY and SMNVEV (reference sequence). V was trimmed by 5 bases and J by 2 bases, leaving 16 bases between them. This CDR3 contains 15 residues. The CDR3 reads CASSTFPGTAYEQYF. In DNA form, the CDR3 reads TGTGCCAGCAGTACCTTTCCAGGGACGGCCTACGAGCAGTACTTC.

V gene TRBV18 combines with J gene TRBJ2-3; 14 positions match TRBD2. V dropped 3 bases and J dropped 3; count of bases not matched to a gene: 5. From germline, CDR1 is KGHSH and CDR2 LQKENI. This CDR3 is built from 17 residues. Here the CDR3 reads CASSPPGLAGGTDTQYF. CDR3 nucleotide sequence: TGTGCCAGCTCACCTCCCGGACTAGCGGGAGGTACAGATACGCAGTATTTT.

This clone occurred a few times. The rearrangement uses TRBV29-1 and TRBJ2-7; 7 bases map to TRBD1. Germline CDR1 and CDR2: SQVTM and ANQGSEA. The J segment lost 2 bases and the V segment lost 0 bases, leaving 7 bases of the junction unmatched. The CDR3 runs to 15 residues. Written as DNA, the CDR3 is TGCAGCGTTGAAGATCGATGGCAGGGGGCCTACGAGCAGTACTTC. Translated: CSVEDRWQGAYEQYF.

The CDR3 DNA reads TGTGCCAGCAGCTTAGTGGCCGTGAACACTGAAGCTTTCTTT. It translates to CASSLVAVNTEAFF. This rearrangement joins TRBV5-5 to TRBJ1-1; D unclear. V dropped 2 bases and J dropped 0 bases, with 8 bases sitting between them. The germline V gene encodes CDR1 SGHKS and CDR2 YYEKEE (reference sequence). CDR3 size: 14 residues.

The rearrangement uses TRBV28 and TRBJ1-5; maybe TRBD1 (5 bases). With 6 bases removed from V and 3 bases from J, the gap between germline ends came to 15 bases. This CDR3 spans 15 amino acids. CDR1 and CDR2 (germline): MDHEN, SYDVKM. This CDR3 reads CASREGTLLNQPQHF. CDR3 DNA: TGTGCCAGCAGAGAGGGGACCCTTCTCAATCAGCCCCAGCATTTT.

The chain couples TRBV27 to TRBJ1-1, with a weak D call TRBD1 (6 bases). V was shortened by 3 bases and J by 4 bases, with 18 bases between the two germline ends. This CDR3 comprises 16 residues. The germline V gene encodes CDR1 MNHEY and CDR2 SMNVEV (reference sequence). The CDR3 spells CASSLGPGVVRTEAFF. The CDR3 DNA is TGTGCCAGCAGTTTGGGCCCAGGGGTCGTCCGCACTGAAGCTTTCTTT.

The chain has TRBV6-5 and TRBJ2-5; D remains unclear. V was shortened by 5 bases and J by 4 bases, with 11 bases between the two germline ends. Germline V gives CDR1 MNHEY, CDR2 SVGAGI. This CDR3 contains 13 residues. The CDR3 region is CASSLMRGETQYF. The DNA for the CDR3 is TGTGCCAGCAGTCTCATGAGAGGAGAGACCCAGTACTTC.

The chain employs TRBV28 and TRBJ2-1; 11 bases are shared with TRBD2. The CDR3 length is 16 residues. Germline lookup yields CDR1 MDHEN and CDR2 SYDVKM. V lost 2 bases to trimming and J lost 4 bases; unmatched junction nucleotides: 4. The CDR3 reads CASSLKGTSGYNEQFF. DNA of the CDR3: TGTGCCAGCAGTTTAAAAGGGACTAGCGGTTACAATGAGCAGTTCTTC.

The V call is TRBV11-2, the J call TRBJ1-1; weak D call: TRBD1 (6 bases). Germline V gene data show CDR1 as SGHAT and CDR2 as FQNNGV. The germline V and J ends were trimmed by 7 bases and 7 bases, with 13 bases remaining between them. The CDR3 totals 12 residues. The CDR3 DNA reads as TGTGCCAGCACCTGGGGGCCAAATGAAGCTTTCTTT. This sequence encodes CASTWGPNEAFF. The full variable domain, its missing parts supplied by reference TRBV11-2 and TRBJ1-1, is EAGVAQSPRYKIIEKRQSVAFWCNPISGHATLYWYQQILGQGPKLLIQFQNNGVVDDSQLPKDRFSAERLKGVDSTLKIQPAKLEDSAVYLCASTWGPNEAFFGQGTRLTVV.

Only a few counts were recorded for this clone. The chain uses TRBV9 and TRBJ2-1, with D perhaps matching TRBD2 (6 bases). The CDR3 runs 13 residues. Trimming pared 1 base from V and 8 bases from J, leaving 10 bases between. Germline assignment: CDR1 SGDLS and CDR2 YYNGEE. The CDR3 is CASSVSGGYEQFF. The CDR3 bases are TGTGCCAGCAGCGTATCCGGGGGATATGAGCAGTTCTTC.

A word on this clone: The identical CDR3 is also encoded by other nucleotide sequences in the sample. The genes are TRBV7-9 and TRBJ2-7, with 8 bases identical to TRBD2. J gave up 6 bases and V 5 bases, and 18 bases lay outside the gene matches. Germline V lookup: CDR1 SEHNR, CDR2 FQNEAQ (reference sequence). The CDR3 contains 17 residues. CDR3 sequence: CASSRTGGPGFWGEQYF. The CDR3 DNA is TGTGCCAGCAGCCGAACGGGGGGGCCGGGATTTTGGGGCGAGCAGTACTTC.

On this clone itself: The same CDR3 also results from other DNA sequences found in this sample. The chain employs TRBV5-1 and TRBJ2-3; 8 bases are a match to TRBD2. J gave up 0 bases and V 0 bases, and 3 bases lay outside the gene matches. The CDR3 is made up of 16 amino acids. Germline CDR1 is SGHRS and CDR2 is YFSETQ. The CDR3 loop reads CASSLGPSGSTDTQYF. CDR3 DNA: TGCGCCAGCAGCTTGGGTCCTAGCGGGAGCACAGATACGCAGTATTTT.

V and J are TRBV10-3 and TRBJ2-7; perhaps TRBD1 as D (6 bases). Germline CDR1 and CDR2: ENHRY and SYGVKD. CDR3 length: 16 residues. V was trimmed by 5 bases and J by 0 bases, leaving 17 bases between them. Here the CDR3 DNA reads TGTGCCATCAGTAACCGCAACAGGGCTGGCTCCTACGAGCAGTACTTC. It codes for CAISNRNRAGSYEQYF.

This rearrangement joins TRBV4-2 to TRBJ1-2; D not resolved. The CDR3 runs 17 residues. Looked up from germline, CDR1 is LGHNA and CDR2 is YNFKEQ. V lost 0 bases and J lost 4, with 18 bases in between. Here the CDR3 reads CASSQDLDDKKRYGYTF. CDR3 in DNA: TGTGCCAGCAGCCAAGATCTTGATGACAAGAAACGCTATGGCTACACCTTC.

The chain has TRBV9 and TRBJ2-1; D call uncertain. This CDR3 contains 13 residues. Germline CDR1 is SGDLS and CDR2 is YYNGEE. Trimming cost V 0 bases and J 6 bases, with 7 bases left between them. In DNA form, the CDR3 reads TGTGCCAGCAGCGTAGGGGTGGGCAATGAGCAGTTCTTC. The encoded protein is CASSVGVGNEQFF.

The genes are TRBV20-1 and TRBJ1-5, with a tentative D call TRBD1 (5 bases). V gave up 3 bases and J gave up 4 bases, with 7 bases separating them. CDR3 length: 12 residues. Germline V gene data show CDR1 as DFQATT and CDR2 as SNEGSKA (reference sequence). The CDR3 spells CSASGGNQPQHF. The CDR3, as DNA: TGCAGTGCTAGTGGGGGGAATCAGCCCCAGCATTTT.

This clone was detected only once. CDR3 amino acids: CASSWTSGVWNEQFF. CDR3 DNA: TGTGCCAGTAGTTGGACTAGCGGAGTATGGAATGAGCAGTTCTTC. This chain uses TRBV19 with TRBJ2-1; 10 bases align to TRBD2. This CDR3 spans 15 amino acids. The trim removed 5 bases at V and 7 bases at J, leaving 8 bases unmatched. Per germline, CDR1 LNHDA and CDR2 SQIVND (reference sequence).

The chain carries TRBV7-9 and TRBJ1-1; D may be TRBD1 (5 bases). The length of the CDR3 is 15 residues. Germline loops: CDR1 SEHNR, CDR2 FQNEAQ (reference sequence). The V and J ends lost 1 base and 1 base respectively, with 10 bases between them. The CDR3, as DNA: TGTGCCAGCAGCTTAGGTTCAGGGCCGAACACTGAAGCTTTCTTT. It encodes CASSLGSGPNTEAFF.

The V gene is TRBV7-9, the J gene TRBJ1-2, with a tentative D call TRBD1 (5 bases). Trimming removed 5 bases from V and 4 bases from J, with 14 bases in between. The CDR3 is made up of 14 amino acids. Germline-derived CDR1 and CDR2 are SEHNR and FQNEAQ (reference sequence). CDR3 loop: CASSTVSGVYGYTF. CDR3 DNA: TGTGCCAGCAGCACGGTGTCGGGGGTCTATGGCTACACCTTC.

V usage is TRBV30 and J usage is TRBJ1-4, with unresolved D. The CDR3 has 13 residues. Germline CDR1 and CDR2: GTSNPN and SVGIG (reference sequence). V lost 1 base, J lost 4 bases, and 7 bases lay in between. CDR3 amino acids: CAWSDSSNEKLFF. As DNA, the CDR3 is TGTGCCTGGAGTGACAGTAGTAATGAAAAACTGTTTTTT.

In its sample, this clone was seen a few times. The chain recombines TRBV24-1 with TRBJ2-7; D ambiguous. Germline assignment: CDR1 KGHDR and CDR2 SFDVKD. CDR3 length: 14 amino acids. The V and J ends lost 0 bases and 2 bases respectively, with 7 bases between them. In DNA, the CDR3 is TGTGCCACCAGTGATTTGACCAGACCCTACGAGCAGTACTTC. It translates to CATSDLTRPYEQYF.

The chain couples TRBV28 to TRBJ1-1; D unclear. CDR1 is MDHEN, CDR2 SYDVKM, per germline. CDR3 length equals 14 residues. V lost 3 bases, J lost 8 bases, and 16 bases lay in between. As DNA, the CDR3 is TGTGCCAGCAGTTTTAAGGGAGTTCGTTCGGAAGCTTTCTTT. It encodes CASSFKGVRSEAFF.

The DNA of the CDR3 is TGTGGATGGCGGGAGGGCCACTACGAGCAGTACTTC. It is translated as CGWREGHYEQYF. The rearrangement uses TRBV6-5 and TRBJ2-7, with TRBD2 matching over 9 bases. The germline gives CDR1 MNHEY, CDR2 SVGAGI. This CDR3 has 12 amino acids.